The 7 T cell receptor beta chains listed next were all sequenced from one sample in a study of post-analysis software for immune sequencing data. The TCR beta cDNA libraries carried unique molecular identifiers. MiXCR was run by TCRdb on the PCR reads, yielding one entry per CDR3 protein. The sample shows fewer than 850,000 distinct CDR3 sequences, 25% to 30% of them seen only once. Whole-study results and caveats: Included in a set of roughly 5 TRBV segments more frequent in patients than controls were TRBV5-6, TRBV5-1 and TRBV20-1.

These receptors have no known antigen. Sequencing was carried out using blood. Source of these receptors: a girl aged 10-17 years with multiple sclerosis.

V usage is TRBV12-3 or TRBV12-4 and J usage is TRBJ1-2, with 10 bases matching TRBD1. The V and J ends lost 6 bases and 4 bases, in that order; junction bases with no gene match: 5. The CDR3 has 14 amino acids. The CDR3 coding sequence is TGTGCCAGCAGGGACAGGGGGACAAGCTATGGCTACACCTTC. As protein: CASRDRGTSYGYTF.

This chain links TRBV6-5 with TRBJ1-3, with D unresolved. The CDR3 totals 14 residues. Germline V lookup: CDR1 MNHEY, CDR2 SVGAGI. V lost 6 bases and J lost 0, with 9 bases in between. CDR3 DNA sequence: TGTGCCAGCAGCTCTCACCACTCTGGAAACACCATATATTTT. It codes for CASSSHHSGNTIYF.

This clonotype occurred a few times. This chain links TRBV9 with TRBJ2-4; the match to TRBD1 covers 7 bases. This CDR3 is built from 16 residues. The junction had 13 bases not matched to a gene; V was cut back by 5 bases and J by 5 bases. Per the germline V gene, CDR1 is SGDLS and CDR2 is YYNGEE. Written as DNA, the CDR3 is TGTGCCAGCAGTTTAGGGGGCGCCGGGTCGGAAAACATTCAGTACTTC. Translating gives CASSLGGAGSENIQYF.

The chain uses TRBV27 and TRBJ2-1, with a tentative D call TRBD2 (6 bases). Germline V gives CDR1 MNHEY, CDR2 SMNVEV (reference sequence). There are 15 residues in the CDR3. V dropped 4 bases and J dropped 4 bases, with 14 bases sitting between them. For the CDR3, the DNA is TGTGCCAGCAGTTCGAGGGCGGGAAGATACAATGAGCAGTTCTTC. Protein: CASSSRAGRYNEQFF.

The DNA of the CDR3 is TGCGCCAGCAGCTTGGACAGGGGAAGTTGGGAGCAGTACTTC. Translated: CASSLDRGSWEQYF. This chain joins TRBV5-1 and TRBJ2-7, with TRBD1 matching 7 bases. V lost 0 bases and J lost 7; bases outside the gene matches: 7. This CDR3 spans 14 amino acids. Looked up from germline, CDR1 is SGHRS and CDR2 is YFSETQ.

The chain is built from TRBV12-3 or TRBV12-4 and TRBJ2-1, with 11 bases lining up with TRBD2. The CDR3 length is 15 residues. V shed 3 bases, J shed 9 bases, and the junction held 7 bases outside the gene matches. CDR3 amino acids: CASSFYSGGVGEQFF. CDR3 sequence (DNA): TGTGCCAGCAGTTTCTATAGCGGGGGGGTAGGTGAGCAGTTCTTC.

CDR3 in amino acids: CASRLTEGPGDTQYF. The CDR3 region has the DNA TGTGCCAGCAGGCTAACGGAGGGCCCCGGGGATACGCAGTATTTT. The chain has TRBV28 and TRBJ2-3, with TRBD2 as a possible D gene (6 bases). Trimming stripped 6 bases from V and 6 bases from J, with 19 bases between. The CDR3 has 15 amino acids. Looked up from germline, CDR1 is MDHEN and CDR2 is SYDVKM.